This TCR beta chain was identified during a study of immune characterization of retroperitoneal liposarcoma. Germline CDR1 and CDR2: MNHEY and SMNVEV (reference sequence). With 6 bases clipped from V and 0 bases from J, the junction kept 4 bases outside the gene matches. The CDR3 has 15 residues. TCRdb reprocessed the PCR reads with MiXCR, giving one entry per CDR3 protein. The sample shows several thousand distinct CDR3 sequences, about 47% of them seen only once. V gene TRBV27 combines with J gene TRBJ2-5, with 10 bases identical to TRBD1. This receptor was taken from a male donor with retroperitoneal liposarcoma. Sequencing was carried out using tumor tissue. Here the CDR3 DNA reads TGTGCCAGCAGGGGGACAGGGGTGTACCAAGAGACCCAGTACTTC. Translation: CASRGTGVYQETQYF.